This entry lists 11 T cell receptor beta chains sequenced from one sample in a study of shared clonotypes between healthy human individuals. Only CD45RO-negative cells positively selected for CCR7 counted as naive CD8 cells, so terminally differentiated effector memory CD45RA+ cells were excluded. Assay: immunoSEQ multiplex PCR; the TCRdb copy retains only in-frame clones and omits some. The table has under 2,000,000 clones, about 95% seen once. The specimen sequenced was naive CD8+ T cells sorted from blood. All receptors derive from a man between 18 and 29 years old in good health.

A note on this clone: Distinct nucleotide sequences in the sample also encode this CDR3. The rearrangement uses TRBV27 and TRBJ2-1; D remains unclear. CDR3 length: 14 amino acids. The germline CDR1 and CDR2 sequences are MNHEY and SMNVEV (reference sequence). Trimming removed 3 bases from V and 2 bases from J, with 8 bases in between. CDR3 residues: CASSFGGTYNEQFF. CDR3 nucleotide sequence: TGTGCCAGCAGTTTTGGTGGAACCTACAATGAGCAGTTCTTC.

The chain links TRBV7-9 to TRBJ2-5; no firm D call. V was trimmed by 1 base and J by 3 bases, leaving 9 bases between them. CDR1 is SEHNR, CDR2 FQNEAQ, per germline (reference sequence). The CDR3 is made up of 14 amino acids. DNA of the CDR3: TGTGCCAGCAGCTTAGTTCTACTGGAAGAGACCCAGTACTTC. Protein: CASSLVLLEETQYF.

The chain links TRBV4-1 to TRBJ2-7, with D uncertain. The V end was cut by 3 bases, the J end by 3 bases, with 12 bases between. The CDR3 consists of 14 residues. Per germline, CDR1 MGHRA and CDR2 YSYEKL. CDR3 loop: CASSHVDGYYEQYF. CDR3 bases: TGCGCCAGCAGCCACGTGGACGGATACTACGAGCAGTACTTC.

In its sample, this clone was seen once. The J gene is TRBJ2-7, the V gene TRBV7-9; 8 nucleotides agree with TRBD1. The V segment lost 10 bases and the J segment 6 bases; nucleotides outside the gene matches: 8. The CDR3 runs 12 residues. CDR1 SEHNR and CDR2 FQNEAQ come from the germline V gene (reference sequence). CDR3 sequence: CATSETGAEQYF. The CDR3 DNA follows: TGTGCCACTTCAGAGACAGGGGCCGAGCAGTACTTC.

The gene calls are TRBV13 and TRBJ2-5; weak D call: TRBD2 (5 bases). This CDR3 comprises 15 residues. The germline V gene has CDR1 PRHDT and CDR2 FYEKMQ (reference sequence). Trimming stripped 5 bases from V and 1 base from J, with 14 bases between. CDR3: CASSSEEDGQETQYF. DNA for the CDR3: TGTGCCAGCAGCAGCGAGGAGGATGGCCAAGAGACCCAGTACTTC.

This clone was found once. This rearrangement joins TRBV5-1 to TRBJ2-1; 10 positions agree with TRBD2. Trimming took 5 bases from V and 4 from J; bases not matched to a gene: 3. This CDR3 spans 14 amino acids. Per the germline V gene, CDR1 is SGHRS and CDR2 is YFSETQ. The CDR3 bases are TGCGCCAGCAGGGCACTAGCGGGATACAATGAGCAGTTCTTC. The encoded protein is CASRALAGYNEQFF.

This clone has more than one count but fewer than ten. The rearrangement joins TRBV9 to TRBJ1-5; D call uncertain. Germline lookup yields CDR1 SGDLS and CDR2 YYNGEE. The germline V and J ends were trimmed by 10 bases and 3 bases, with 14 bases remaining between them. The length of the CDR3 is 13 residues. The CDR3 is CASSGELNQPQHF. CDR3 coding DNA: TGTGCCTCCAGTGGGGAGCTCAATCAGCCCCAGCATTTT.

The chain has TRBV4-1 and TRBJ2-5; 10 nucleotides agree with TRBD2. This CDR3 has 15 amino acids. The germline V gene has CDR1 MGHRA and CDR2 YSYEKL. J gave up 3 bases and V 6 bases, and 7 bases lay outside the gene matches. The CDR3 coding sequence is TGCGCCAGCAGAGACGACAGCGGGAGGGAAGAGACCCAGTACTTC. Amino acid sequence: CASRDDSGREETQYF.

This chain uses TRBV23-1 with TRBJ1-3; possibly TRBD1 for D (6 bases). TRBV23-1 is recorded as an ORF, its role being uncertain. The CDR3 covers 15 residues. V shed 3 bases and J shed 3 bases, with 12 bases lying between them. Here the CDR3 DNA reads TGCGCCAGCAGTCATACAGGGTTACTTGGAAACACCATATATTTT. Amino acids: CASSHTGLLGNTIYF.

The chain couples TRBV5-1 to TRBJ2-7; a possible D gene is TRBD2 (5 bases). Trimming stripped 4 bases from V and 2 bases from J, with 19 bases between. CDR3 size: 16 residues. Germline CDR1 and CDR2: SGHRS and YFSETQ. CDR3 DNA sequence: TGCGCCAGCAGCATGGACCTTCCCCCCGGGACCTACGAGCAGTACTTC. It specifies CASSMDLPPGTYEQYF.

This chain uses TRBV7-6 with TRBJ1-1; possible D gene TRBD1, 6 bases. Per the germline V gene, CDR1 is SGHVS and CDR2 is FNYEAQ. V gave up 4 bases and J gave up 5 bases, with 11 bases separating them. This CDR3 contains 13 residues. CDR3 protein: CASSSWTETEAFF. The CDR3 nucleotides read TGTGCCAGCAGCTCGTGGACAGAAACTGAAGCTTTCTTT.